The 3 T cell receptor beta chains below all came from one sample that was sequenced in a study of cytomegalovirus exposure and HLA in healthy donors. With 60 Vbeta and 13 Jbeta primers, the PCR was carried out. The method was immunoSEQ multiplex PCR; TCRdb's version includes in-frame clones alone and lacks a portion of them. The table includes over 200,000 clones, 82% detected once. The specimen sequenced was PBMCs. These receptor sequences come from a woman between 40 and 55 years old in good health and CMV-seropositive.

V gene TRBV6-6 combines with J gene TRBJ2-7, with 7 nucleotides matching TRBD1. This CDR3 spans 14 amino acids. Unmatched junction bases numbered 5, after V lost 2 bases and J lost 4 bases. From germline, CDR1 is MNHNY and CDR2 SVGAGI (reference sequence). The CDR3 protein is CASSYGDSRYEQYF. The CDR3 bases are TGTGCCAGCAGTTACGGGGACAGTAGGTACGAGCAGTACTTC.

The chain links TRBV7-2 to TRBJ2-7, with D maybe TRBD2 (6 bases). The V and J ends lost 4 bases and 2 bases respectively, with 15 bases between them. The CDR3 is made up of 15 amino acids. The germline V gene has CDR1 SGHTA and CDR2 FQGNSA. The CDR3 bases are TGTGCCAGCAGCTCCCCCGGGGGTACTCCCTACGAGCAGTACTTC. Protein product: CASSSPGGTPYEQYF.

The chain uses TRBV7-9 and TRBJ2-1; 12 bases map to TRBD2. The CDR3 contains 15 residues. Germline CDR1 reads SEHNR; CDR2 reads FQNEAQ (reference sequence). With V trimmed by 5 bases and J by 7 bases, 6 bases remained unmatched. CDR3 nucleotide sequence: TGTGCCAGCAGCCCTAGCGGGAGGGCCGGGAATGAGCAGTTCTTC. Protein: CASSPSGRAGNEQFF.